This is a list of T cell receptor beta chains from one sample in a study of cytomegalovirus exposure and HLA in healthy donors. Measured with immunoSEQ multiplex PCR; TCRdb has only the in-frame clones, and not every one. The sample carries 130,000 or so clones, about 81% recorded once. Sequencing was carried out using PBMCs. These TCRs come from a woman aged 45 to 65 in good health and CMV-seropositive. Each CDR3 is given with its conserved first and last residue. D genes are given only for firm matches. The size field is filled for only some rows; it gives once, few, many or a size class.

size: NA
J: TRBJ1-2
V: TRBV6-5
D: TRBD1
CDR3: CASSPGTAAYGYTF
DNA: TGTGCCAGCAGCCCCGGGACAGCAGCCTATGGCTACACCTTC

size: NA
J: TRBJ1-1
V: TRBV27
D: NA
CDR3: CASSSGGSGTEAFF
DNA: TGTGCCAGCAGTTCAGGTGGGTCAGGGACTGAAGCTTTCTTT

size: NA
J: TRBJ2-1
V: TRBV7-2
D: NA
CDR3: CASSLGSGSYNEQFF
DNA: TGTGCCAGCAGCTTAGGTTCGGGCTCCTACAATGAGCAGTTCTTC

size: NA
J: TRBJ1-2
V: TRBV11-2
D: TRBD1
CDR3: CASSLWDRDGYTF
DNA: TGTGCCAGCAGCTTATGGGACAGAGATGGCTACACCTTC

size: NA
J: TRBJ2-3
V: TRBV7-9
D: TRBD2
CDR3: CASSSLAGGFFSADTQYF
DNA: TGTGCCAGCAGCTCACTAGCGGGGGGGTTTTTTTCGGCAGATACGCAGTATTTT

size: NA
J: TRBJ2-1
V: TRBV5-1
D: NA
CDR3: CASSLEASWNEQFF
DNA: TGCGCCAGCAGCTTGGAGGCTAGCTGGAATGAGCAGTTCTTC

size: NA
J: TRBJ2-7
V: TRBV6-5
D: NA
CDR3: CASSTGTASYEQYF
DNA: TGTGCCAGCAGTACCGGGACTGCTAGTTACGAGCAGTACTTC

size: NA
J: TRBJ1-5
V: TRBV28
D: TRBD1
CDR3: CASSLGTGRNHLNQPQHF
DNA: TGTGCCAGCAGTTTAGGGACAGGCAGGAATCACCTTAATCAGCCCCAGCATTTT

size: NA
J: TRBJ2-7
V: TRBV27
D: NA
CDR3: CASSDNYEQYF
DNA: TGTGCCAGCAGTGACAACTACGAGCAGTACTTC

size: NA
J: TRBJ2-2
V: TRBV5-1
D: NA
CDR3: CASSPGQTNTGELFF
DNA: TGCGCCAGCAGCCCCGGACAGACTAACACCGGGGAGCTGTTTTTT

size: few
J: TRBJ1-5
V: TRBV15
D: NA
CDR3: CATSRDIVITGNQPQHF
DNA: TGTGCCACCAGCAGAGATATTGTAATAACAGGCAATCAGCCCCAGCATTTT

size: NA
J: TRBJ2-5
V: TRBV27
D: TRBD2
CDR3: CASSLQPSGGGVETQYF
DNA: TGTGCCAGCAGTTTACAACCTAGCGGGGGGGGTGTTGAGACCCAGTACTTC

size: NA
J: TRBJ1-5
V: TRBV7-9
D: TRBD1
CDR3: CASSPDRVGNQPQHF
DNA: TGTGCCAGCAGCCCAGACAGGGTTGGCAATCAGCCCCAGCATTTT

size: NA
J: TRBJ2-1
V: TRBV9
D: TRBD2
CDR3: CASSVTGGMSSGSNEQFF
DNA: TGTGCCAGCAGCGTCACTGGGGGGATGTCTAGCGGGAGTAATGAGCAGTTCTTC

size: NA
J: TRBJ2-7
V: TRBV30
D: TRBD1
CDR3: CASGQGMNEQYF
DNA: TGTGCCTCAGGACAGGGGATGAACGAGCAGTACTTC

size: NA
J: TRBJ2-7
V: TRBV7-9
D: NA
CDR3: CASSLAGGLGYEQYF
DNA: TGTGCCAGCAGCTTAGCGGGCGGGCTAGGATACGAGCAGTACTTC

size: NA
J: TRBJ2-7
V: TRBV2
D: NA
CDR3: CASSVEAYYEQYF
DNA: TGTGCCAGCAGTGTCGAGGCCTACTACGAGCAGTACTTC

size: once
J: TRBJ1-1
V: TRBV5-1
D: NA
CDR3: CASSLTPNTEAFF
DNA: TGCGCCAGCAGCTTGACACCGAACACTGAAGCTTTCTTT

size: NA
J: TRBJ2-7
V: TRBV5-1
D: NA
CDR3: CASAPGGTGSNEQYF
DNA: TGCGCCAGCGCCCCGGGGGGGACAGGGTCCAACGAGCAGTACTTC

size: NA
J: TRBJ2-1
V: TRBV11-2
D: TRBD1
CDR3: CASSWGQQHYNEQFF
DNA: TGTGCCAGCAGCTGGGGACAGCAGCACTACAATGAGCAGTTCTTC

size: NA
J: TRBJ2-3
V: TRBV9
D: TRBD1
CDR3: CASSVGLQGTGGSDTQYF
DNA: TGTGCCAGCAGCGTAGGTCTCCAGGGGACAGGGGGTTCAGATACGCAGTATTTT

size: few
J: TRBJ2-1
V: TRBV5-4
D: NA
CDR3: CASSLRLPGNEQFF
DNA: TGTGCCAGCAGCTTGCGTCTGCCGGGCAATGAGCAGTTCTTC

size: NA
J: TRBJ1-5
V: TRBV5-6
D: NA
CDR3: CASSLAGRGIPAQHF
DNA: TGTGCCAGCAGCTTGGCGGGGAGGGGGATACCTGCCCAGCATTTT